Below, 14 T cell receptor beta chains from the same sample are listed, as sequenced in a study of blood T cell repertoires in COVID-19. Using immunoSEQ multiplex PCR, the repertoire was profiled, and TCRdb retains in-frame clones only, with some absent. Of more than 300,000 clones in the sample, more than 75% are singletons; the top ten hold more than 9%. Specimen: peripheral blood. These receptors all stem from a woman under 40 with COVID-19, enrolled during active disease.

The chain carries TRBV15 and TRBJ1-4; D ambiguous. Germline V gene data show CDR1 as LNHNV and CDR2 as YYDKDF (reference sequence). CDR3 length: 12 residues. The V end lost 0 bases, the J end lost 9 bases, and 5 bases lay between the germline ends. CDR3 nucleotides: TGTGCCACCAGCAGAGATCTTAAAAAACTGTTTTTT. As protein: CATSRDLKKLFF.

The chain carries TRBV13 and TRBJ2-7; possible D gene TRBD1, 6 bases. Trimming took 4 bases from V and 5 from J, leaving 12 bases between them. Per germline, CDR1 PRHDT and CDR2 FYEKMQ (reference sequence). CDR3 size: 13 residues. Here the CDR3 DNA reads TGTGCCAGCAGCTCAGGGCCAGGGGACGAGCAGTACTTC. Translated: CASSSGPGDEQYF.

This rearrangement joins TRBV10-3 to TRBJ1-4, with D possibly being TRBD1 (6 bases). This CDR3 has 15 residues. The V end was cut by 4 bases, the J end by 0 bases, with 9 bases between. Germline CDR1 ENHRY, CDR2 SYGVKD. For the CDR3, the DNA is TGTGCCATCAGTGGAGGGGGTGCAACTAATGAAAAACTGTTTTTT. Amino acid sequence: CAISGGGATNEKLFF.

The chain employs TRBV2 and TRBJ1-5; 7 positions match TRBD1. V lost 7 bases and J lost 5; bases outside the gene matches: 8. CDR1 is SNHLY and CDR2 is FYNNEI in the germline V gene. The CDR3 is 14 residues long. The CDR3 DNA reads TGTGCCAGCACTCTTCGGGACAGATATCAGCCCCAGCATTTT. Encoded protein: CASTLRDRYQPQHF.

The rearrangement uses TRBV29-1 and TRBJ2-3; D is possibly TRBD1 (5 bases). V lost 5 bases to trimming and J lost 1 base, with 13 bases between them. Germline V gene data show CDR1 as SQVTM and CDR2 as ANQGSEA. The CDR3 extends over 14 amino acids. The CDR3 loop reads CSVLPLTGTDTQYF. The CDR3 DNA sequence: TGCAGCGTTCTGCCTTTGACAGGCACAGATACGCAGTATTTT.

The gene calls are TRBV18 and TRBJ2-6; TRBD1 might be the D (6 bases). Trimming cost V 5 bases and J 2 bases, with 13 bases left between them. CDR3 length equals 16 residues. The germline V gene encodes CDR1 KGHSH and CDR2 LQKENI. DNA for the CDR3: TGTGCCAGCTCATCGGACAGAGAAACTGGGGCCAACGTCCTGACTTTC. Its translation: CASSSDRETGANVLTF.

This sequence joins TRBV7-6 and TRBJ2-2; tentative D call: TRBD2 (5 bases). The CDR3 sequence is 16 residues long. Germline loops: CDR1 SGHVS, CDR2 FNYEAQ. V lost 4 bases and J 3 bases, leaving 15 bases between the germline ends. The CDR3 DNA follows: TGTGCCAGCAGCTCCGACCGGTACGGGGACACCGGGGAGCTGTTTTTT. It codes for CASSSDRYGDTGELFF.

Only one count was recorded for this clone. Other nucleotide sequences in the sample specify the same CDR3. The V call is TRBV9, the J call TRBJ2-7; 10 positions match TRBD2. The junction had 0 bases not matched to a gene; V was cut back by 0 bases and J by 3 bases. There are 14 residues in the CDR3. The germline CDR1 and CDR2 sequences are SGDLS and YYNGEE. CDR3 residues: CASSVASGGYEQYF. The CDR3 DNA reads TGTGCCAGCAGCGTAGCTAGCGGGGGCTACGAGCAGTACTTC.

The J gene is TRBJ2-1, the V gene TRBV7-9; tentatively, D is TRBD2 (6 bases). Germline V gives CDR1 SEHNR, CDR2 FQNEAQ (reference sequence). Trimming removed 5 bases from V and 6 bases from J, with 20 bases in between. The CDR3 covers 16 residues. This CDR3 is CASSRQGAGRSNEQFF. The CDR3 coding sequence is TGTGCCAGCAGCCGCCAGGGTGCGGGAAGGTCCAATGAGCAGTTCTTC.

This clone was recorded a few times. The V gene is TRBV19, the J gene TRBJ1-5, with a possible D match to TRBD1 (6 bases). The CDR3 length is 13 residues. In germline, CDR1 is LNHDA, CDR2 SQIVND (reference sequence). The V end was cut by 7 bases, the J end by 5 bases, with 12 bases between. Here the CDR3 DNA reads TGTGCCAGTAACCACAGGGTGCATCAGCCCCAGCATTTT. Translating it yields CASNHRVHQPQHF.

The CDR3 loop is CASSLAAGANYGYTF. The CDR3 bases are TGTGCCAGCAGCTTAGCAGCCGGAGCTAACTATGGCTACACCTTC. This chain uses TRBV7-2 with TRBJ1-2; no firm D call. V was clipped by 0 bases and J by 0 bases, with 8 bases between them. Germline values: CDR1 SGHTA, CDR2 FQGNSA. This CDR3 is built from 15 residues.

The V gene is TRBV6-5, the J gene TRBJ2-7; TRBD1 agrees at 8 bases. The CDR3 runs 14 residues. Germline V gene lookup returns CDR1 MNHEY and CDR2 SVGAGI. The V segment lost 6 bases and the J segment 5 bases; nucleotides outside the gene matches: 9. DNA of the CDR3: TGTGCCAGCAGCTCCCCCAGGGGGCCCAACGAGCAGTACTTC. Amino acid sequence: CASSSPRGPNEQYF.

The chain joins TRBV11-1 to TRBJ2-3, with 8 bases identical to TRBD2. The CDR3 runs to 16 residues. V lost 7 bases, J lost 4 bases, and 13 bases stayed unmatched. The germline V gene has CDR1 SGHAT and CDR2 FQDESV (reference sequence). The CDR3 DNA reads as TGTGCCAGCAAAGAGGGCGGGCTAGCGGGCGCAGATACGCAGTATTTT. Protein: CASKEGGLAGADTQYF.

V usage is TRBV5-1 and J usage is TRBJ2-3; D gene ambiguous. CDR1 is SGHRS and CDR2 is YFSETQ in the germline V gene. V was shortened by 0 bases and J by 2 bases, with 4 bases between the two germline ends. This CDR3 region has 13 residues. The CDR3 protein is CASSLGPTDTQYF. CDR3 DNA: TGCGCCAGCAGCTTGGGGCCCACAGATACGCAGTATTTT.